The 29 T cell receptor beta chains reported below all come from one sample, sequenced in a study of T cell clonotyping in hematopoietic cell transplantation. The table came from immunoSEQ multiplex PCR; TCRdb's copy has only in-frame clones and leaves some out. The sample shows 28,000 or so clones, more than 90% of them seen only once. The source material was peripheral blood mononuclear cells. Receptors originate from a man in his forties or fifties in good health. Some clones in this sample may be carry-over from other donors' samples.

V gene TRBV2 combines with J gene TRBJ1-5, with D perhaps TRBD1 (6 bases). V lost 4 bases and J 9 bases, leaving 16 bases between the germline ends. CDR1 and CDR2 from the germline V gene are SNHLY and FYNNEI. The length of the CDR3 is 14 residues. The CDR3 region has the DNA TGTGCCAGCAGTGGGCGACAGGAGGTAGGGCCCCAGCATTTT. Amino acids: CASSGRQEVGPQHF. Full variable domain (missing parts from reference TRBV2 and TRBJ1-5): EPEVTQTPSHQVTQMGQEVILRCVPISNHLYFYWYRQILGQKVEFLVSFYNNEISEKSEIFDDQFSVERPDGSNFTLKIRSTKLEDSAMYFCASSGRQEVGPQHFGDGTRLSIL.

This clone appeared a single time. The chain joins TRBV7-9 to TRBJ1-1; no clear D gene. This CDR3 contains 15 residues. Germline V gene data show CDR1 as SEHNR and CDR2 as FQNEAQ (reference sequence). Trimming left V 3 bases short and J 0 bases short, with 11 bases between. The CDR3 loop is CASSLVETMNTEAFF. CDR3 in DNA: TGTGCCAGCAGCTTGGTGGAGACTATGAACACTGAAGCTTTCTTT.

The chain couples TRBV9 to TRBJ1-2; 9 nucleotides match TRBD1. This CDR3 region has 16 residues. The germline gives CDR1 SGDLS, CDR2 YYNGEE. V dropped 1 base and J dropped 2; count of bases not matched to a gene: 6. CDR3 bases: TGTGCCAGCAGCGTAACTCCGGGACAGGGCAACTATGGCTACACCTTC. It translates to CASSVTPGQGNYGYTF.

The V gene is TRBV7-2, the J gene TRBJ2-3; D not resolved. V was trimmed by 3 bases and J by 2 bases, leaving 9 bases between them. CDR3 length: 14 residues. Germline CDR1 reads SGHTA; CDR2 reads FQGNSA. CDR3 residues: CASSFYLDTDTQYF. The CDR3 DNA reads TGTGCCAGCAGCTTTTACCTTGACACAGATACGCAGTATTTT.

This chain joins TRBV30 and TRBJ1-6; D perhaps matches TRBD1 (5 bases). This CDR3 contains 16 residues. Deletions cut 2 bases from V and 3 bases from J, with 14 bases between. The germline V gene encodes CDR1 GTSNPN and CDR2 SVGIG (reference sequence). The CDR3 region is CAWSIRGLGYNSPLHF. DNA of the CDR3: TGTGCCTGGAGTATAAGGGGCTTAGGCTATAATTCACCCCTCCACTTT.

The chain uses TRBV19 and TRBJ1-5; D is unresolved. There are 15 residues in the CDR3. Trimming took 2 bases from V and 4 from J, leaving 12 bases between them. Germline CDR1 is LNHDA and CDR2 is SQIVND (reference sequence). The CDR3 region has the DNA TGTGCCAGTAGTATATTTGTGGCGGGGAATCAGCCCCAGCATTTT. Translation: CASSIFVAGNQPQHF.

This chain connects TRBV5-5 to TRBJ1-5; no clear D gene. Trimming shortened V by 0 bases and J by 4 bases, and 8 bases separated the two germline ends. Germline V CDR1 and CDR2: SGHKS, YYEKEE (reference sequence). The CDR3 runs to 14 residues. Here the CDR3 reads CASSLVDQNQPQHF. The DNA of the CDR3 is TGTGCCAGCAGCTTGGTGGACCAAAATCAGCCCCAGCATTTT.

The chain joins TRBV9 to TRBJ2-7; no reliable D call. The V gene lost 0 bases and the J gene lost 6 bases, with 10 bases spanning the gap. Germline V gene sequence: CDR1 SGDLS, CDR2 YYNGEE. This CDR3 has 13 amino acids. The CDR3 region has the DNA TGTGCCAGCAGCGTAGGAGGTTTGGGCGAGCAGTACTTC. Translation: CASSVGGLGEQYF.

The chain employs TRBV13 and TRBJ1-5; D ambiguous. Germline V gene sequence: CDR1 PRHDT, CDR2 FYEKMQ (reference sequence). V dropped 2 bases and J dropped 3 bases, with 11 bases sitting between them. This CDR3 comprises 15 residues. The DNA of the CDR3 is TGTGCCAGCAGCTTACGCACGTCCGACAATCAGCCCCAGCATTTT. It encodes CASSLRTSDNQPQHF.

The chain carries TRBV5-1 and TRBJ1-4; D might be TRBD1 (5 bases). Trimming removed 1 base at V and 0 bases at J, with 7 bases between. This CDR3 is 15 amino acids long. Germline V CDR1 and CDR2: SGHRS, YFSETQ. The CDR3 DNA reads as TGCGCCAGCAGCTTGATGGGGGCAACTAATGAAAAACTGTTTTTT. Protein product: CASSLMGATNEKLFF. The entire variable domain, with the rest obtained from reference TRBV5-1 and TRBJ1-4, is as follows: KAGVTQTPRYLIKTRGQQVTLSCSPISGHRSVSWYQQTPGQGLQFLFEYFSETQRNKGNFPGRFSGRQFSNSRSEMNVSTLELGDSALYLCASSLMGATNEKLFFGSGTQLSVL.

The CDR3 here is CASRDRAGETQYF. CDR3 nucleotide sequence: TGTGCCAGCAGGGACAGGGCAGGAGAGACCCAGTACTTC. The genes are TRBV6-5 and TRBJ2-5; 8 bases are shared with TRBD1. This CDR3 spans 13 amino acids. Unmatched junction bases numbered 4, after V lost 6 bases and J lost 4 bases. In germline, CDR1 is MNHEY, CDR2 SVGAGI.

V gene TRBV19 combines with J gene TRBJ1-2, with TRBD1 as a possible D gene (6 bases). Germline CDR1 reads LNHDA; CDR2 reads SQIVND (reference sequence). The CDR3 consists of 16 residues. V was cut by 5 bases and J by 4 bases, with 20 bases left in between. CDR3 protein: CASSSHPTGPIYGYTF. CDR3 nucleotide sequence: TGTGCCAGTAGTTCCCACCCGACAGGTCCAATCTATGGCTACACCTTC.

The chain joins TRBV28 to TRBJ1-5; no clear D gene. The germline V gene encodes CDR1 MDHEN and CDR2 SYDVKM. The CDR3 consists of 14 residues. The germline V and J ends were trimmed by 7 bases and 1 base, with 11 bases remaining between them. Written as DNA, the CDR3 is TGTGCCAGCAATAGAGGAGGGAGCAATCAGCCCCAGCATTTT. Its translation is CASNRGGSNQPQHF.

The chain couples TRBV28 to TRBJ1-2, with TRBD1 matching 8 bases. The CDR3 sequence is 13 residues long. Germline V gene data show CDR1 as MDHEN and CDR2 as SYDVKM. Germline trimming cut 5 bases from V and 4 bases from J; bases unmatched to any gene: 3. The CDR3 bases are TGTGCCAGCAGTCGGACAGGGCCCTATGGCTACACCTTC. Its translation: CASSRTGPYGYTF.

V usage is TRBV30 and J usage is TRBJ1-4; no definite D call. Trimming cost V 0 bases and J 4 bases, with 6 bases left between them. Germline CDR1 reads GTSNPN; CDR2 reads SVGIG (reference sequence). This CDR3 has 13 amino acids. The CDR3 protein is CAWSVRVNEKLFF. For the CDR3, the DNA is TGTGCCTGGAGTGTACGGGTTAATGAAAAACTGTTTTTT.

This chain uses TRBV10-3 with TRBJ1-5; D gene uncertain. Trimming took off 5 bases at V and 3 bases at J, with 11 bases between the two ends. The CDR3 sequence is 14 residues long. Per the germline V gene, CDR1 is ENHRY and CDR2 is SYGVKD. The CDR3 DNA sequence: TGTGCCATCAGTCCGGACGGTTTCAATCAGCCCCAGCATTTT. It specifies CAISPDGFNQPQHF.

V is TRBV5-4 and J is TRBJ1-1; 9 positions match TRBD1. The length of the CDR3 is 17 residues. V lost 4 bases and J lost 3; bases outside the gene matches: 13. Germline V gene data show CDR1 as SGHNT and CDR2 as YYREEE (reference sequence). This CDR3 reads CASSTGTGFFSYTEAFF. The CDR3 DNA reads TGTGCCAGCAGCACCGGGACAGGGTTTTTTAGTTACACTGAAGCTTTCTTT.

V usage is TRBV30 and J usage is TRBJ1-3, with D hard to call. The CDR3 loop spans 12 amino acids. V was shortened by 3 bases and J by 0 bases, with 3 bases between the two germline ends. Germline lookup yields CDR1 GTSNPN and CDR2 SVGIG (reference sequence). The CDR3 DNA reads TGTGCCTGGAGCCCCTCTGGAAACACCATATATTTT. Translated, it gives CAWSPSGNTIYF.

The V call is TRBV7-9, the J call TRBJ1-2; D unresolved. The V end lost 1 base, the J end lost 8 bases, and 8 bases lay between the germline ends. CDR3 length: 12 amino acids. Germline CDR1 and CDR2: SEHNR and FQNEAQ (reference sequence). The CDR3 nucleotides are TGTGCCAGCAGCTTAGTAGGCGGCGGCTACACCTTC. Its translation is CASSLVGGGYTF.

The count of this clone is one. The chain recombines TRBV27 with TRBJ1-2, with 11 bases that match TRBD1. Germline values: CDR1 MNHEY, CDR2 SMNVEV (reference sequence). V gave up 8 bases and J gave up 4 bases; unmatched junction bases: 6. This CDR3 is built from 14 residues. The CDR3, as DNA: TGTGCCAGCGGACTTGGACAGGGGGCCTATGGCTACACCTTC. It codes for CASGLGQGAYGYTF.

The genes are TRBV6-6 and TRBJ2-1; no clear D gene. The V gene's germline CDR1 is MNHNY and CDR2 SVGAGI (reference sequence). CDR3 length equals 12 residues. Deletions cut 5 bases from V and 9 bases from J, with 11 bases between. The CDR3 nucleotides are TGTGCCAGCAGTCCGACAAACCGTGAGCAGTTCTTC. It specifies CASSPTNREQFF.

The rearrangement joins TRBV28 to TRBJ1-5; 9 bases agree with TRBD1. The CDR3 totals 13 residues. V dropped 10 bases and J dropped 4; count of bases not matched to a gene: 5. Germline loops: CDR1 MDHEN, CDR2 SYDVKM. For the CDR3, the DNA is TGTGCCATAACGACAGGGGGGAATCAGCCCCAGCATTTT. This translates into CAITTGGNQPQHF. Full variable domain (outside the CDR3, taken from reference TRBV28 and TRBJ1-5): DVKVTQSSRYLVKRTGEKVFLECVQDMDHENMFWYRQDPGLGLRLIYFSYDVKMKEKGDIPEGYSVSREKKERFSLILESASTNQTSMYLCAITTGGNQPQHFGDGTRLSIL.

The rearrangement links TRBV7-2 to TRBJ1-5; TRBD1 agrees at 8 bases. V trimming: 10 bases; J trimming: 2 bases; junction bases outside the gene matches: 4. CDR1 is SGHTA and CDR2 is FQGNSA in the germline V gene. This CDR3 region has 13 residues. The CDR3 DNA sequence: TGTGCCACTTCGGGACAGGGCAATCAGCCCCAGCATTTT. It specifies CATSGQGNQPQHF.

The chain combines TRBV5-1 with TRBJ2-3; D might be TRBD1 (5 bases). Germline CDR1 SGHRS, CDR2 YFSETQ. This CDR3 comprises 16 residues. Trimming shortened V by 0 bases and J by 4 bases, and 15 bases separated the two germline ends. The CDR3 loop is CASSLAAGISPDTQYF. For the CDR3, the DNA is TGCGCCAGCAGCTTGGCAGCAGGGATTTCTCCAGATACGCAGTATTTT.

This chain joins TRBV7-9 and TRBJ1-6; a weak D match, TRBD1 (5 bases). Germline V gene sequence: CDR1 SEHNR, CDR2 FQNEAQ (reference sequence). The CDR3 is 14 amino acids. V was shortened by 5 bases and J by 7 bases, with 12 bases between the two germline ends. CDR3 sequence: CASSTGTINSPLHF. DNA for the CDR3: TGTGCCAGCAGCACCGGGACGATAAATTCACCCCTCCACTTT.

CDR3 protein: CASSLVGGTGSYEQYF. DNA of the CDR3: TGTGCCAGCAGCTTAGTTGGGGGGACAGGCTCCTACGAGCAGTACTTC. The chain uses TRBV11-2 and TRBJ2-7; TRBD1 aligns across 8 bases. CDR1 and CDR2 from the germline V gene are SGHAT and FQNNGV. The V and J ends lost 1 base and 0 bases, in that order; junction bases with no gene match: 5. The CDR3 sequence is 16 residues long.

On this clone itself: An end of the junction does not agree with germline; a read error may underlie this. The same CDR3 is also encoded by other DNA sequences in this sample. V is TRBV19 and J is TRBJ2-7, with D possibly being TRBD2 (6 bases). CDR1 and CDR2 from the germline V gene are LNHDA and SQIVND (reference sequence). This CDR3 has 14 residues. The DNA of the CDR3 is TGCGCCAGTAGTATAGCGGCACAAACCTACGAGCAGTACTTC. Translated, it gives CASSIAAQTYEQYF.

This clone was counted a few times. The chain employs TRBV4-3 and TRBJ2-1, with D possibly being TRBD2 (5 bases). Germline V gene data show CDR1 as LGHNA and CDR2 as YSLEER. With 0 bases removed from V and 6 bases from J, the gap between germline ends came to 18 bases. The CDR3 has 17 amino acids. For the CDR3, the DNA is TGCGCCAGCAGCCAAGATCTTCTCACTAGTCATCGCAATGAGCAGTTCTTC. Its protein product is CASSQDLLTSHRNEQFF.

This clone was counted between two and nine times. The chain carries TRBV6-5 and TRBJ1-1; D is undetermined. The CDR3 spans 15 residues. V was trimmed by 0 bases and J by 3 bases, leaving 11 bases between them. CDR1 and CDR2 (germline): MNHEY, SVGAGI. The CDR3 region has the DNA TGTGCCAGCAGTTACTCGGAGGAAACGGACACTGAAGCTTTCTTT. This gives the protein CASSYSEETDTEAFF.